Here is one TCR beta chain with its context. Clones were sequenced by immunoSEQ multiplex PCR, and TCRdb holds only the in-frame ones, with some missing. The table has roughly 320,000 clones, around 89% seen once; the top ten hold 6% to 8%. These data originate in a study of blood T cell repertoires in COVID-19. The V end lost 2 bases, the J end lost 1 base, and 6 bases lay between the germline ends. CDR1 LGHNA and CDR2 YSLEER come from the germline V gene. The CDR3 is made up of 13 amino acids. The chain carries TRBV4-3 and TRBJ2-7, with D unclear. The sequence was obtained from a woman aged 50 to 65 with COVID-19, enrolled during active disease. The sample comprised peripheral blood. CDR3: CASSQIVSYEQYF. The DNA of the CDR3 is TGCGCCAGCAGCCAAATAGTATCCTACGAGCAGTACTTC.